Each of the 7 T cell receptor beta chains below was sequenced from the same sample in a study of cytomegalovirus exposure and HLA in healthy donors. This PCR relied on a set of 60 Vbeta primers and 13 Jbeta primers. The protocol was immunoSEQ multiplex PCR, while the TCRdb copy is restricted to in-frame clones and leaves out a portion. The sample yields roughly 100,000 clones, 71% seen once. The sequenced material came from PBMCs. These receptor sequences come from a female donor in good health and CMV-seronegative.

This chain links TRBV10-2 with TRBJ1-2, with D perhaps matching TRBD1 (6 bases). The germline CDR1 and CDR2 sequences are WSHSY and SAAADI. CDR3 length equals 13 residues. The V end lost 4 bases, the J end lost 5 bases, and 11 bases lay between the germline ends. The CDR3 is CASSAGALYGYTF. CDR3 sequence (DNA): TGCGCCAGCAGTGCAGGGGCGCTTTATGGCTACACCTTC.

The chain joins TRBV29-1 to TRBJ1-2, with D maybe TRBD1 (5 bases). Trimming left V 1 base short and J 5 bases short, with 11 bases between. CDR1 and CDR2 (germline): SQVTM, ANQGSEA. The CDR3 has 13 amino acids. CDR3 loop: CSVEAQGWYGYTF. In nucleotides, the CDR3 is TGCAGCGTTGAAGCCCAGGGTTGGTATGGCTACACCTTC.

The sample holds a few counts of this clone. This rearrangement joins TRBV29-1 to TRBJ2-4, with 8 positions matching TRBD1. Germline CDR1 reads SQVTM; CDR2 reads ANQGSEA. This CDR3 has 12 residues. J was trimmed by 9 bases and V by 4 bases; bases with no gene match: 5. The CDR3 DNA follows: TGCAGCGTTGTCCAGGGGGCGTTCATTCAGTACTTC. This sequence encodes CSVVQGAFIQYF.

This CDR3 is CASSLELGLDNEQFF. As DNA, the CDR3 is TGCGCCAGCAGCTTGGAACTGGGACTCGACAATGAGCAGTTCTTC. The chain combines TRBV5-1 with TRBJ2-1; TRBD2 might be the D (6 bases). There are 15 residues in the CDR3. The germline gives CDR1 SGHRS, CDR2 YFSETQ. V lost 0 bases and J lost 5, with 12 bases in between.

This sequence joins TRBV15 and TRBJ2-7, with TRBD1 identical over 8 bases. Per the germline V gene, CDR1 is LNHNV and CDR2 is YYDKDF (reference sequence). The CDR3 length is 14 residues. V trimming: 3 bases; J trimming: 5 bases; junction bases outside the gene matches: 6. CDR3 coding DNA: TGTGCCACCAGCAGGGGCCAGGGGGCTAACGAGCAGTACTTC. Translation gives CATSRGQGANEQYF.

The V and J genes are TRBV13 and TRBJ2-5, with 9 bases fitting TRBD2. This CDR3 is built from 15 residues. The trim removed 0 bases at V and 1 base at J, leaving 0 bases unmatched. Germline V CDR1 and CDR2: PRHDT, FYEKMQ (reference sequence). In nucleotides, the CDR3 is TGTGCCAGCAGCTTAGGGACTAGCGGCCAAGAGACCCAGTACTTC. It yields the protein CASSLGTSGQETQYF.

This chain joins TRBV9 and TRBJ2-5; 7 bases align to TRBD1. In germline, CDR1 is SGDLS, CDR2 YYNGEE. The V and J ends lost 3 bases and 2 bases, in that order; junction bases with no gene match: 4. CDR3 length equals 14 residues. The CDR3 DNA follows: TGTGCCAGCAGCGGACGACAGGGACAAGAGACCCAGTACTTC. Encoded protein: CASSGRQGQETQYF.